The 17 T cell receptor beta chains presented below share a single source sample, sequenced in a study of Graves' ophthalmopathy and Graves' hyperthyroidism. Amplified material comprised TCR beta CDR3 regions derived from RNA transcripts. HTBI primers were used in a first-round RT-PCR, which preceded a second-round multiplex PCR. TCRdb reanalysed the multiplex PCR reads using MiXCR and keeps one entry per CDR3 protein. Of about 380,000 distinct CDR3 sequences listed, just over 15% are singletons. Input material: peripheral blood. The receptors were sampled from a woman between 18 and 29 years old with stable Graves' hyperthyroidism.

This clonotype was observed at least ten times. One junction end disagrees with the germline gene, perhaps due to a read error. J is TRBJ2-6 and V is TRBV19; D is perhaps TRBD1 (5 bases). The CDR3 is made up of 14 amino acids. CDR1 and CDR2 (germline): LNHDA, SQIVND (reference sequence). DNA of the CDR3: TGTGCCACTTCGGTGGTCTCTGGGGCCAACATCCTGACTTTC. Its protein product is CATSVVSGANILTF.

Many counts were recorded for this clonotype. This chain joins TRBV27 and TRBJ1-6, with D possibly matching TRBD1 (6 bases). V was trimmed by 4 bases and J by 7 bases, leaving 11 bases between them. In germline, CDR1 is MNHEY, CDR2 SMNVEV (reference sequence). This CDR3 has 14 residues. Here the CDR3 DNA reads TGTGCCAGCAGTTGGGACATCGAGAATTCACCCCTCCACTTT. It yields the protein CASSWDIENSPLHF.

This clonotype was recorded many times. This chain uses TRBV15 with TRBJ2-5; D call uncertain. This CDR3 has 11 amino acids. V lost 1 base, J lost 5 bases, and 2 bases lay in between. Germline loops: CDR1 LNHNV, CDR2 YYDKDF (reference sequence). CDR3 loop: CATSRVETQYF. CDR3 DNA: TGTGCCACCAGCAGAGTCGAGACCCAGTACTTC.

The sample holds one count of this clonotype. This could be a read error, since a much larger clone is one nucleotide away. The rearrangement joins TRBV2 to TRBJ1-1; no firm D call. Trimming took off 6 bases at V and 3 bases at J, with 17 bases between the two ends. CDR3 length: 15 residues. CDR1 and CDR2 (germline): SNHLY, FYNNEI. Here the CDR3 DNA reads TGTGCCAGCAGACCACGCCAGGCTTTGTACACTGAAGCTTTCTTT. It translates to CASRPRQALYTEAFF.

This clonotype was detected only a few times. A much larger clone lies one base from this, so it may be a read error. The chain uses TRBV7-9 and TRBJ1-2; D uncertain. The germline gives CDR1 SEHNR, CDR2 FQNEAQ (reference sequence). This CDR3 spans 15 amino acids. The CDR3 is CASSLAAQMDYGCTF. The DNA for the CDR3 is TGTGCCAGCAGCTTAGCCGCCCAGATGGACTATGGCTGCACCTTC.

Comments on this clonotype: A read error may explain this, as a much larger clone is one base away. The chain employs TRBV7-2 and TRBJ2-7, with 7 bases fitting TRBD1. The length of the CDR3 is 15 residues. J gave up 2 bases and V 5 bases, and 9 bases lay outside the gene matches. CDR1 and CDR2 from the germline V gene are SGHTA and FQGNSA. This CDR3 is CASSPQGVSPYEQYF. The CDR3 region has the DNA TGTGCCAGCAGCCCCCAGGGGGTTAGTCCCTACGAGCAGTACTTC.

This clonotype was counted many times. The J gene is TRBJ1-1, the V gene TRBV6-5; no clear D gene. This CDR3 has 13 amino acids. The V end was cut by 0 bases, the J end by 6 bases, with 8 bases between. CDR1 and CDR2 from the germline V gene are MNHEY and SVGAGI. In DNA, the CDR3 is TGTGCCAGCAGTTACTCCATTGGCTCTGAAGCTTTCTTT. The encoded protein is CASSYSIGSEAFF.

Of note for this clonotype: No DNA is shown, since the ends of the CDR3 on it are uncertain; the CDR3 is the one TCRdb lists. The chain recombines TRBV7-6 with TRBJ1-2. The CDR3 length equals 20 residues, ends included. Germline lookup yields CDR1 SGHVS and CDR2 FNYEAQ. CDR3 in amino acids: CASSLQGNAREQYFGPGYTF.

This clonotype occurred many times. The V gene is TRBV11-2, the J gene TRBJ2-7, with D unclear. V lost 1 base and J 0 bases, leaving 7 bases between the germline ends. This CDR3 contains 14 residues. Germline CDR1 reads SGHAT; CDR2 reads FQNNGV. The CDR3 here is CASSLGVNSYEQYF. Written as DNA, the CDR3 is TGTGCCAGCAGCTTAGGCGTCAACTCCTACGAGCAGTACTTC.

V gene TRBV4-1 combines with J gene TRBJ2-5; 8 nucleotides agree with TRBD2. The J segment lost 5 bases and the V segment lost 2 bases, leaving 10 bases of the junction unmatched. The CDR3 sequence is 16 residues long. The germline V gene encodes CDR1 MGHRA and CDR2 YSYEKL. CDR3 sequence (DNA): TGCGCCAGCAGCCAAAAAAGCGGGGGTCGCGCGGAGACCCAGTACTTC. Translated, it gives CASSQKSGGRAETQYF.

This clonotype was counted between two and nine times. This CDR3 reads CASSLLGHSESTDTQYF. The CDR3 coding sequence is TGTGCCAGCAGCTTGTTGGGACATAGTGAAAGCACAGATACGCAGTATTTT. The J gene is TRBJ2-3, the V gene TRBV5-6; maybe TRBD1 (6 bases). The CDR3 has 17 amino acids. Looked up from germline, CDR1 is SGHDT and CDR2 is YYEEEE. V was shortened by 1 base and J by 0 bases, with 15 bases between the two germline ends. The full variable domain, completed using reference TRBV5-6 and TRBJ2-3, is DAGVTQSPTHLIKTRGQQVTLRCSPKSGHDTVSWYQQALGQGPQFIFQYYEEEERQRGNFPDRFSGHQFPNYSSELNVNALLLGDSALYLCASSLLGHSESTDTQYFGPGTRLTVL.

This clonotype appeared many times. This chain joins TRBV6-1 and TRBJ1-3, with 10 bases matching TRBD1. This CDR3 region has 16 residues. Germline CDR1 reads MNHNS; CDR2 reads SASEGT. V was clipped by 6 bases and J by 2 bases; unmatched bases: 7. CDR3 sequence reads: CASREDRGSAGNTIYF. The DNA of the CDR3 is TGTGCCAGCAGGGAGGACAGGGGGAGCGCTGGAAACACCATATATTTT.

This clonotype has at least ten counts. The chain carries TRBV19 and TRBJ2-5; the D is unclear. The CDR3 runs 13 residues. The germline gives CDR1 LNHDA, CDR2 SQIVND (reference sequence). V shed 7 bases and J shed 2 bases, with 11 bases lying between them. The CDR3 sequence is CASKEALQETQYF. The CDR3 DNA reads as TGTGCCAGTAAGGAAGCGTTACAAGAGACCCAGTACTTC.

This clonotype was detected a few times. This chain joins TRBV6-1 and TRBJ1-2, with D tentatively TRBD1 (6 bases). CDR3 length equals 16 residues. The V gene's germline CDR1 is MNHNS and CDR2 SASEGT. With 0 bases removed from V and 4 bases from J, the gap between germline ends came to 15 bases. Here the CDR3 reads CASSEAEAGAGYGYTF. As DNA, the CDR3 is TGTGCCAGCAGTGAAGCCGAGGCAGGGGCCGGCTATGGCTACACCTTC.

V is TRBV7-9 and J is TRBJ1-3, with D tentatively TRBD1 (5 bases). Trimming cost V 2 bases and J 8 bases, with 16 bases left between them. The CDR3 spans 15 residues. Germline CDR1 SEHNR, CDR2 FQNEAQ (reference sequence). Here the CDR3 DNA reads TGTGCCAGCAGCTTATACGGGGGTCGTCCGGACACCATATATTTT. Translation gives CASSLYGGRPDTIYF.

This clonotype was seen repeatedly, ten times or more. V gene TRBV6-1 combines with J gene TRBJ1-5; D not resolved. Trimming stripped 1 base from V and 5 bases from J, with 6 bases between. Germline V lookup: CDR1 MNHNS, CDR2 SASEGT. CDR3 size: 13 residues. The CDR3 DNA is TGTGCCAGCAGTGAAGGAAGGGATCAGCCCCAGCATTTT. Translated, it gives CASSEGRDQPQHF.

This clonotype was found many times. The chain is built from TRBV20-1 and TRBJ2-7; 9 nucleotides match TRBD2. CDR1 is DFQATT, CDR2 SNEGSKA, per germline (reference sequence). Trimming cost V 0 bases and J 2 bases; bases outside gene matches: 8. The CDR3 extends over 16 amino acids. CDR3 sequence: CSARDRSGGDTYEQYF. The CDR3 coding sequence is TGCAGTGCTAGAGATCGTAGCGGGGGTGATACCTACGAGCAGTACTTC.